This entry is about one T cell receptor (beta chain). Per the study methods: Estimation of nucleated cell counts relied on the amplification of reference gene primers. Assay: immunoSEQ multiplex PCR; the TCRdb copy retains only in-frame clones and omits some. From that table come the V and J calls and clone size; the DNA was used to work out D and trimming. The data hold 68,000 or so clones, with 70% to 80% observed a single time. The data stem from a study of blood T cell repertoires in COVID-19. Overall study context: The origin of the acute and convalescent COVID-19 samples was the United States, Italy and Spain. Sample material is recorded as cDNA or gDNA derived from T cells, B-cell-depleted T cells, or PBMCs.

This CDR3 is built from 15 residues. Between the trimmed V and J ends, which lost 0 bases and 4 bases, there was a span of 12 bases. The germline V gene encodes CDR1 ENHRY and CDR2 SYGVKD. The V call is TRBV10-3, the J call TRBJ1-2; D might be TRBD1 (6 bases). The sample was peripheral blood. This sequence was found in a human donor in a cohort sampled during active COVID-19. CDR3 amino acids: CAISESKGVAYGYTF. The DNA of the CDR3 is TGTGCCATCAGTGAGTCTAAGGGGGTAGCCTATGGCTACACCTTC.